Detailed here is one T cell receptor beta chain. Its target is unknown. The sample is drawn from a study of vaccination and CD4 T cells after COVID-19. Treatment in this sample: roughly 10-day PBMC culture with coronavirus spike peptide pools or control peptides (ViraFEST assay). According to the study, CD4+ T cells from the unexposed donor were gathered ahead of the COVID-19 pandemic (2011-2018). J gave up 5 bases and V 7 bases, and 16 bases lay outside the gene matches. CDR3 length: 16 residues. Sequenced with the Oncomine TCR Beta short-read assay was DNA taken from cultured CD4+ T cells. TCRdb independently ran MiXCR on the PCR reads; one entry per CDR3 protein. Here the sample spans several thousand distinct CDR3 sequences, 45% being singletons.

The source of this sequence is a human donor in good health. The chain has TRBV12-3 or TRBV12-4 and TRBJ1-2, with 7 bases fitting TRBD1. The sample was CD4+ T cells from blood, cultured in vitro. CDR3 nucleotides: TGTGCCAGCACCAAGCGGGGCCGGGACAGACTTTATGGCTACACCTTC. Encoded protein: CASTKRGRDRLYGYTF.